A single sample is the source of the 27 T cell receptor beta chains below, sequenced in a study of blood T cell repertoires in COVID-19. Clones were read by immunoSEQ multiplex PCR, and TCRdb kept only the in-frame ones, dropping some. The sample yields 300,000 to 350,000 clones, over 80% seen once. The sequenced sample consisted of PBMCs or T cells enriched from blood (not recorded which). These receptors were taken from a man under 40 who had recovered from COVID-19.

The chain uses TRBV28 and TRBJ1-2; 10 nucleotides match TRBD1. The CDR3 loop spans 14 amino acids. V shed 7 bases and J 6 bases; nucleotides not matched to a gene: 8. CDR1 is MDHEN and CDR2 is SYDVKM in the germline V gene. CDR3 nucleotide sequence: TGTGCCAGCACCCAACCGGGACAGGGGAATGGCTACACCTTC. Translating it yields CASTQPGQGNGYTF.

V and J are TRBV9 and TRBJ2-3; TRBD2 agrees at 8 bases. V lost 0 bases to trimming and J lost 3 bases; unmatched junction nucleotides: 6. This CDR3 has 16 residues. Germline V gene sequence: CDR1 SGDLS, CDR2 YYNGEE. CDR3 protein: CASSVAGGAGTDTQYF. Written as DNA, the CDR3 is TGTGCCAGCAGCGTAGCGGGGGGGGCGGGTACAGATACGCAGTATTTT.

The J gene is TRBJ2-7, the V gene TRBV4-1; D possibly corresponds to TRBD2 (6 bases). This CDR3 is built from 16 residues. V lost 4 bases and J lost 1, with 17 bases in between. The germline CDR1 and CDR2 sequences are MGHRA and YSYEKL. The CDR3 sequence is CASSRGKLASSYEQYF. The CDR3 DNA reads as TGCGCCAGCAGCCGAGGGAAGCTAGCGTCATCCTACGAGCAGTACTTC.

This CDR3 reads CASSITGLYNEQFF. CDR3 sequence (DNA): TGTGCCAGTAGTATTACAGGGCTCTACAATGAGCAGTTCTTC. The rearrangement links TRBV19 to TRBJ2-1; tentatively, D is TRBD1 (6 bases). This CDR3 region has 14 residues. The germline V gene has CDR1 LNHDA and CDR2 SQIVND (reference sequence). Trimming took 3 bases from V and 3 from J, leaving 9 bases between them. The whole variable domain, filled in from reference TRBV19 and TRBJ2-1, reads DGGITQSPKYLFRKEGQNVTLSCEQNLNHDAMYWYRQDPGQGLRLIYYSQIVNDFQKGDIAEGYSVSREKKESFPLTVTSAQKNPTAFYLCASSITGLYNEQFFGPGTRLTVL.

The chain uses TRBV5-1 and TRBJ2-3; D is possibly TRBD2 (6 bases). Germline V lookup: CDR1 SGHRS, CDR2 YFSETQ. The CDR3 is 15 amino acids. V gave up 1 base and J gave up 0 bases, with 9 bases separating them. CDR3 loop: CASSLRLASTDTQYF. CDR3 DNA sequence: TGCGCCAGCAGCTTGAGGCTAGCGAGCACAGATACGCAGTATTTT.

The genes are TRBV3-1 (or the pseudogene TRBV3-2) and TRBJ1-6; 7 bases map to TRBD1. Germline CDR1 reads LGHDT; CDR2 reads YNNKEL (reference sequence). V lost 1 base to trimming and J lost 8 bases; unmatched junction nucleotides: 2. The CDR3 length is 14 residues. The chain's CDR3 is CASSQGTGDSPLHF. Written as DNA, the CDR3 is TGTGCCAGCAGCCAAGGGACAGGTGATTCACCCCTCCACTTT.

The chain employs TRBV5-6 and TRBJ1-2; no clear D. Germline V lookup: CDR1 SGHDT, CDR2 YYEEEE. CDR3 length equals 16 residues. V was cut by 2 bases and J by 5 bases, with 19 bases left in between. The DNA for the CDR3 is TGTGCCAGCAGCTTCGACGTGACGACTTCAGAATATGGCTACACCTTC. Translated: CASSFDVTTSEYGYTF.

This chain connects TRBV28 to TRBJ1-2; 10 bases line up with TRBD1. The CDR3 runs 14 residues. Trimming cost V 4 bases and J 7 bases; bases outside gene matches: 6. CDR1 is MDHEN, CDR2 SYDVKM, per germline. CDR3 residues: CASSSGTGVGGYTF. Here the CDR3 DNA reads TGTGCCAGCAGTTCCGGGACAGGGGTCGGTGGCTACACCTTC.

This clone was detected a few times. The rearrangement joins TRBV2 to TRBJ2-3; TRBD2 aligns across 11 bases. Trimming cost V 5 bases and J 6 bases; bases outside gene matches: 10. The CDR3 totals 16 residues. Per the germline V gene, CDR1 is SNHLY and CDR2 is FYNNEI. CDR3 nucleotide sequence: TGTGCCAGCAGTAAAGGGACTAGCGGACCCGGGGATACGCAGTATTTT. It encodes CASSKGTSGPGDTQYF.

This rearrangement joins TRBV27 to TRBJ2-7, with 8 positions matching TRBD1. This CDR3 has 14 amino acids. Germline CDR1 and CDR2: MNHEY and SMNVEV (reference sequence). V dropped 5 bases and J dropped 7; count of bases not matched to a gene: 10. CDR3 amino acids: CASSLGQGRSEQYF. The CDR3, as DNA: TGTGCCAGCAGTCTCGGACAGGGAAGGAGTGAGCAGTACTTC.

This chain links TRBV5-5 with TRBJ1-2; D gene uncertain. CDR3 length: 15 amino acids. The V gene's germline CDR1 is SGHKS and CDR2 YYEKEE (reference sequence). Trimming stripped 7 bases from V and 5 bases from J, with 21 bases between. The CDR3 spells CASRITGIEGYGYTF. The CDR3, as DNA: TGTGCCAGCCGTATAACTGGCATCGAGGGTTATGGCTACACCTTC.

V is TRBV21-1 and J is TRBJ2-2; TRBD1 is the table's D call and was not checked against the DNA. TRBV21-1 is reported as a pseudogene. The CDR3 sequence is 13 residues long. Written as DNA, the CDR3 is TGTGCCAGCAGCATACAGGGAACCGGGGAGCTGTTTTTT. This translates into CASSIQGTGELFF.

This sequence joins TRBV3-1 (or the pseudogene TRBV3-2) and TRBJ1-2, with D maybe TRBD1 (5 bases). CDR1 LGHDT and CDR2 YNNKEL come from the germline V gene (reference sequence). This CDR3 is 16 amino acids long. Trimming stripped 0 bases from V and 1 base from J, with 12 bases between. The CDR3 here is CASSQESVGRNYGYTF. DNA of the CDR3: TGTGCCAGCAGCCAAGAAAGTGTGGGGCGTAACTATGGCTACACCTTC.

This clone came up once. The V gene is TRBV5-5, the J gene TRBJ2-7, with TRBD1 identical over 7 bases. This CDR3 contains 15 residues. Germline values: CDR1 SGHKS, CDR2 YYEKEE (reference sequence). V gave up 5 bases and J gave up 1 base; unmatched junction bases: 9. For the CDR3, the DNA is TGTGCCAGCAGATTCCTGGACAGGAATTCCTACGAGCAGTACTTC. Residues: CASRFLDRNSYEQYF.

J is TRBJ2-2 and V is TRBV20-1; TRBD1 matches 7 bases. V lost 3 bases and J lost 5; bases outside the gene matches: 3. CDR1 is DFQATT, CDR2 SNEGSKA, per germline (reference sequence). The CDR3 length is 13 residues. DNA for the CDR3: TGCAGTGCTAGTAGACAGGGAACCGGGGAGCTGTTTTTT. Translation gives CSASRQGTGELFF.

The J gene is TRBJ2-7, the V gene TRBV21-1; the table names TRBD1, a call not compared with the DNA. TRBV21-1 is classified as a pseudogene. The CDR3 totals 18 residues. Here the CDR3 reads CASSKAFNGQRSSYEQYF. The CDR3 DNA is TGTGCCAGCAGCAAAGCGTTTAATGGACAAAGGAGCTCCTACGAGCAGTACTTC.

This clone was recorded only once. The rearrangement joins TRBV4-2 to TRBJ2-1, with TRBD2 identical over 12 bases. CDR3 length: 19 residues. Germline V gene sequence: CDR1 LGHNA, CDR2 YNFKEQ. With V trimmed by 4 bases and J by 0 bases, 10 bases remained unmatched. CDR3 in DNA: TGTGCCAGCAGCCTCCGACTAGCGGGGGCCCCAAGCTCCTACAATGAGCAGTTCTTC. The encoded protein is CASSLRLAGAPSSYNEQFF.

The chain links TRBV4-2 to TRBJ2-3, with TRBD2 matching over 7 bases. The length of the CDR3 is 16 residues. Trimming removed 1 base from V and 6 bases from J; junction bases left unmatched: 10. Germline V lookup: CDR1 LGHNA, CDR2 YNFKEQ. The CDR3 spells CASSQGGGGRSDTQYF. The DNA of the CDR3 is TGTGCCAGCAGCCAAGGTGGCGGGGGACGATCTGATACGCAGTATTTT.

The gene calls are TRBV3-1 (or the pseudogene TRBV3-2) and TRBJ1-1; D gene ambiguous. The V gene lost 2 bases and the J gene lost 0 bases, with 7 bases spanning the gap. The CDR3 has 14 residues. Germline loops: CDR1 LGHDT, CDR2 YNNKEL (reference sequence). The CDR3 DNA sequence: TGTGCCAGCAGCCAACCCCGGGTGAACACTGAAGCTTTCTTT. It specifies CASSQPRVNTEAFF.

The rearrangement joins TRBV28 to TRBJ2-3, with 11 bases matching TRBD2. V was pared by 6 bases and J by 5 bases, with 10 bases of the junction left unmatched. Germline lookup yields CDR1 MDHEN and CDR2 SYDVKM. The CDR3 has 16 residues. The CDR3 reads CASSQGGLAGGDTQYF. The DNA of the CDR3 is TGTGCCAGCAGCCAAGGTGGACTAGCGGGCGGAGATACGCAGTATTTT.

The gene calls are TRBV7-6 and TRBJ2-7; TRBD2 agrees at 12 bases. The CDR3 has 17 amino acids. CDR1 and CDR2 (germline): SGHVS, FNYEAQ. V gave up 1 base and J gave up 5 bases; unmatched junction bases: 9. CDR3: CASSLGLAGGLAHEQYF. The CDR3 nucleotides are TGTGCCAGCAGCTTAGGGCTAGCGGGGGGGTTGGCCCACGAGCAGTACTTC.

The chain joins TRBV5-3 to TRBJ1-6; unclear D gene. TRBV5-3 is treated as an ORF (open reading frame) with a function not yet certain. The CDR3 is made up of 15 amino acids. Trimming stripped 2 bases from V and 1 base from J, with 7 bases between. Written as DNA, the CDR3 is TGTGCCAGAAGCTTAGGAGGGTCCTATAATTCACCCCTCCACTTT. Amino acids: CARSLGGSYNSPLHF.

The V call is TRBV6-5, the J call TRBJ1-3; D is ambiguous. CDR1 is MNHEY, CDR2 SVGAGI, per germline. The CDR3 contains 15 residues. The V gene lost 2 bases and the J gene lost 2 bases, with 10 bases spanning the gap. In nucleotides, the CDR3 is TGTGCCAGCAGTTACACGGGAGGCGCTGGAAACACCATATATTTT. Translation gives CASSYTGGAGNTIYF.

The chain carries TRBV6-5 and TRBJ2-3; 10 bases align to TRBD1. The CDR3 is 16 residues long. V was clipped by 0 bases and J by 4 bases; unmatched bases: 4. CDR1 MNHEY and CDR2 SVGAGI come from the germline V gene. CDR3 in amino acids: CASSYSGTGVADTQYF. The DNA of the CDR3 is TGTGCCAGCAGTTACTCTGGGACAGGGGTGGCAGATACGCAGTATTTT.

The chain carries TRBV7-8 and TRBJ2-7, with a possible D match to TRBD1 (6 bases). The CDR3 is 16 residues long. In germline, CDR1 is SGHVS, CDR2 FQNEAQ. Trimming shortened V by 5 bases and J by 0 bases, and 17 bases separated the two germline ends. For the CDR3, the DNA is TGTGCCAGCAGCAATAGGCCGACAGGTAACTCCTACGAGCAGTACTTC. Translating it yields CASSNRPTGNSYEQYF.

Details on this clone: Other DNA sequences within the sample encode an identical CDR3. This rearrangement joins TRBV20-1 to TRBJ1-5, with D possibly being TRBD1 (5 bases). The CDR3 has 11 amino acids. V lost 4 bases and J lost 4, with 5 bases in between. In germline, CDR1 is DFQATT, CDR2 SNEGSKA (reference sequence). The CDR3 here is CSATGNQPQHF. CDR3 bases: TGCAGTGCTACAGGGAATCAGCCCCAGCATTTT.

The chain carries TRBV2 and TRBJ2-2; 11 nucleotides line up with TRBD1. The CDR3 runs 14 residues. Germline CDR1 and CDR2: SNHLY and FYNNEI. V shed 10 bases, J shed 6 bases, and the junction held 7 bases outside the gene matches. CDR3: CATGQGAHAGELFF. For the CDR3, the DNA is TGTGCCACAGGACAGGGGGCGCACGCCGGGGAGCTGTTTTTT.